One sample yielded the 30 T cell receptor beta chains listed below, sequenced in a study of T cell changes during pregnancy in multiple sclerosis (dated by TCRdb to about 2019). The library was generated by the immunoSEQ multiplex PCR assay. TCRdb retrieved this table from immuneACCESS and kept in-frame rearrangements only. Not all clones are present; in checked studies, unresolved V genes account for under half, and no reason is known for the remainder. Within this sample are roughly 64,000 clones, with around 96% of them counted one time only. 2% to 2.5% of the sample rests with the top ten. The material was CD8+ T cells from peripheral blood mononuclear cells, obtained after pregnancy. All receptors come from a female donor with multiple sclerosis, enrolled in a pregnancy study.

The chain employs TRBV2 and TRBJ2-1; D is perhaps TRBD1 (5 bases). The length of the CDR3 is 13 residues. Trimming stripped 10 bases from V and 8 bases from J, with 18 bases between. Germline V gene sequence: CDR1 SNHLY, CDR2 FYNNEI. The CDR3 sequence is CANLQVWGDEQFF. DNA for the CDR3: TGTGCCAACCTCCAAGTTTGGGGCGATGAGCAGTTCTTC.

V gene TRBV19 combines with J gene TRBJ2-1; D might be TRBD1 (5 bases). V was shortened by 3 bases and J by 6 bases, with 15 bases between the two germline ends. Germline CDR1 is LNHDA and CDR2 is SQIVND (reference sequence). The CDR3 contains 15 residues. The CDR3 DNA follows: TGTGCCAGTAGTATTTGGGTCCAGGGCAGCAATGAGCAGTTCTTC. Its translation: CASSIWVQGSNEQFF.

The J gene is TRBJ2-7, the V gene TRBV7-9; a possible D gene is TRBD1 (6 bases). The germline V gene has CDR1 SEHNR and CDR2 FQNEAQ (reference sequence). V was clipped by 5 bases and J by 2 bases, with 10 bases between them. This CDR3 has 13 amino acids. CDR3 DNA: TGTGCCAGCAGCCCAGGACAGACCTACGAGCAGTACTTC. Its protein is CASSPGQTYEQYF. The variable domain in full, with the rest retrieved from reference TRBV7-9 and TRBJ2-7, is DTGVSQNPRHKITKRGQNVTFRCDPISEHNRLYWYRQTLGQGPEFLTYFQNEAQLEKSRLLSDRFSAERPKGSFSTLEIQRTEQGDSAMYLCASSPGQTYEQYFGPGTRLTVT.

This clone was detected once. This chain joins TRBV28 and TRBJ2-5, with a possible D match to TRBD2 (5 bases). CDR3 length equals 18 residues. Germline CDR1 is MDHEN and CDR2 is SYDVKM. The V end was cut by 3 bases, the J end by 4 bases, with 24 bases between. CDR3 sequence reads: CASSFGNKREIYIETQYF. The CDR3 bases are TGTGCCAGCAGTTTCGGGAACAAACGAGAAATTTATATAGAGACCCAGTACTTC.

The chain joins TRBV6-6 to TRBJ2-5, with D uncertain. The germline gives CDR1 MNHNY, CDR2 SVGAGI (reference sequence). V lost 6 bases and J lost 3, with 17 bases in between. The CDR3 has 15 residues. Here the CDR3 reads CASSWRWVEKETQYF. The CDR3 DNA reads as TGTGCCAGCAGCTGGAGATGGGTAGAAAAAGAGACCCAGTACTTC.

This chain links TRBV7-3 with TRBJ2-1; the D gene is possibly TRBD1 (8 bases). The V and J ends lost 5 bases and 6 bases respectively, with 17 bases between them. The CDR3 runs to 15 residues. Germline assignment: CDR1 SGHTA and CDR2 FQGTGA. The CDR3 loop reads CASSSGTGGGNEQFF. The CDR3 DNA reads TGTGCCAGCAGCAGCGGGACAGGCGGGGGCAATGAGCAGTTCTTC.

The rearrangement joins TRBV5-6 to TRBJ1-6, with 8 bases fitting TRBD1. Germline V gives CDR1 SGHDT, CDR2 YYEEEE. V was clipped by 7 bases and J by 7 bases; unmatched bases: 4. This CDR3 contains 13 residues. For the CDR3, the DNA is TGTGCCAGCGGGACAGGTCCCAATTCACCCCTCCACTTT. As protein: CASGTGPNSPLHF.

The CDR3, as DNA: TGTGCCAGCAGCTTGGGAGCCTCCTACGAGCAGTACTTC. It encodes CASSLGASYEQYF. This chain joins TRBV5-6 and TRBJ2-7; D is ambiguous. Per the germline V gene, CDR1 is SGHDT and CDR2 is YYEEEE. Trimming stripped 0 bases from V and 0 bases from J, with 4 bases between. The CDR3 has 13 residues.

The V call is TRBV9, the J call TRBJ1-1, with 9 bases aligning to TRBD1. Germline trimming cut 4 bases from V and 6 bases from J; bases unmatched to any gene: 10. The germline CDR1 and CDR2 sequences are SGDLS and YYNGEE. The length of the CDR3 is 15 residues. The CDR3 loop is CASSILGQGDAEAFF. The CDR3 DNA reads as TGTGCCAGCAGCATATTGGGACAGGGTGACGCTGAAGCTTTCTTT. Variable domain in full (rest from reference TRBV9 and TRBJ1-1): DSGVTQTPKHLITATGQRVTLRCSPRSGDLSVYWYQQSLDQGLQFLIQYYNGEERAKGNILERFSAQQFPDLHSELNLSSLELGDSALYFCASSILGQGDAEAFFGQGTRLTVV.

The chain uses TRBV29-1 and TRBJ1-2; TRBD1 might be the D (5 bases). V lost 7 bases and J lost 1, with 10 bases in between. The CDR3 runs 12 residues. Germline CDR1 reads SQVTM; CDR2 reads ANQGSEA. The CDR3 DNA reads as TGCAGCGCCCAGGGCAGTAACTATGGCTACACCTTC. The encoded protein is CSAQGSNYGYTF.

The rearrangement links TRBV7-9 to TRBJ1-1; no reliable D call. V lost 1 base and J lost 9, with 18 bases in between. CDR3 length: 15 residues. CDR1 is SEHNR, CDR2 FQNEAQ, per germline (reference sequence). The CDR3 protein is CASSLDESASRKAFF. In DNA, the CDR3 is TGTGCCAGCAGCTTAGATGAATCAGCTAGCCGAAAAGCTTTCTTT.

The DNA of the CDR3 is TGTGCCAGCAGCTTCCAAATGTACCCGGATGAAAAACTGTTTTTT. It yields the protein CASSFQMYPDEKLFF. J is TRBJ1-4 and V is TRBV7-9; no clear D gene. The CDR3 is made up of 15 amino acids. Germline CDR1 SEHNR, CDR2 FQNEAQ (reference sequence). V shed 3 bases and J shed 6 bases, with 14 bases lying between them.

The chain is built from TRBV25-1 and TRBJ2-7; D remains unclear. The CDR3 is 15 amino acids. Germline V gene lookup returns CDR1 MGHDK and CDR2 SYGVNS. V gave up 2 bases and J gave up 5 bases, with 16 bases separating them. CDR3 bases: TGTGCCAGCAGTGAAAGTGGGCAGTCGAGCCACGAGCAGTACTTC. The encoded protein is CASSESGQSSHEQYF.

The V gene is TRBV5-6, the J gene TRBJ2-1; TRBD2 matches at 7 bases. J lost 3 bases, V lost 7 bases, and 7 bases had no gene match. This CDR3 has 14 amino acids. Germline loops: CDR1 SGHDT, CDR2 YYEEEE. This CDR3 is CASWEGVDYNEQFF. The CDR3 region has the DNA TGTGCCAGCTGGGAGGGCGTAGACTACAATGAGCAGTTCTTC.

The chain recombines TRBV6-1 with TRBJ2-7; tentative D call: TRBD2 (5 bases). The length of the CDR3 is 14 residues. Per germline, CDR1 MNHNS and CDR2 SASEGT. The ends were cut back, 3 bases at V and 2 bases at J, with 11 bases in the middle. This chain's CDR3 is CASSESAEAYEQYF. As DNA, the CDR3 is TGTGCCAGCAGTGAGTCAGCGGAAGCCTACGAGCAGTACTTC.

The chain has TRBV7-9 and TRBJ2-7; TRBD1 matches 12 bases. J lost 4 bases, V lost 4 bases, and 5 bases had no gene match. Per the germline V gene, CDR1 is SEHNR and CDR2 is FQNEAQ (reference sequence). The length of the CDR3 is 15 residues. The DNA for the CDR3 is TGTGCCAGCAGCTCCGGGACAGGGGGCGCTTACGAGCAGTACTTC. It yields the protein CASSSGTGGAYEQYF.

The chain has TRBV7-9 and TRBJ2-7; D gene uncertain. The germline V and J ends were trimmed by 6 bases and 3 bases, with 9 bases remaining between them. Germline V lookup: CDR1 SEHNR, CDR2 FQNEAQ (reference sequence). The CDR3 runs to 12 residues. As DNA, the CDR3 is TGTGCCAGCAGACCCGTAGACTACGAGCAGTACTTC. Encoded protein: CASRPVDYEQYF.

V and J are TRBV28 and TRBJ2-3, with 7 bases matching TRBD2. CDR3 length: 14 amino acids. After removal of 2 bases from V and 3 bases from J, the junction contained 2 bases not matched to a gene. Germline loops: CDR1 MDHEN, CDR2 SYDVKM. The CDR3 protein is CASSLAGATDTQYF. The CDR3 DNA reads as TGTGCCAGCAGTTTAGCGGGAGCGACAGATACGCAGTATTTT.

The gene calls are TRBV7-9 and TRBJ2-5, with TRBD2 matching 13 bases. Germline CDR1 and CDR2: SEHNR and FQNEAQ (reference sequence). The CDR3 length is 14 residues. Unmatched junction bases numbered 1, after V lost 4 bases and J lost 5 bases. The CDR3 region is CASSSTSGGETQYF. The CDR3 DNA sequence: TGTGCCAGCAGCTCGACTAGCGGGGGGGAGACCCAGTACTTC.

The chain recombines TRBV2 with TRBJ2-7, with D tentatively TRBD1 (6 bases). Germline assignment: CDR1 SNHLY and CDR2 FYNNEI. Trimming removed 6 bases from V and 2 bases from J, with 20 bases in between. The CDR3 is 16 residues long. CDR3 amino acids: CASSTKLDRPAYEQYF. CDR3 bases: TGTGCCAGCAGCACAAAACTAGACAGGCCGGCCTACGAGCAGTACTTC.

The V and J genes are TRBV18 and TRBJ1-4; TRBD1 aligns across 8 bases. Germline V CDR1 and CDR2: KGHSH, LQKENI. Trimming cost V 3 bases and J 2 bases; bases outside gene matches: 2. The CDR3 spans 15 residues. Written as DNA, the CDR3 is TGTGCCAGCTCACCCCAGGGGGCGACTAATGAAAAACTGTTTTTT. Protein product: CASSPQGATNEKLFF. The entire variable domain, with the rest obtained from reference TRBV18 and TRBJ1-4, is as follows: NAGVMQNPRHLVRRRGQEARLRCSPMKGHSHVYWYRQLPEEGLKFMVYLQKENIIDESGMPKERFSAEFPKEGPSILRIQQVVRGDSAAYFCASSPQGATNEKLFFGSGTQLSVL.

This chain connects TRBV5-1 to TRBJ2-5; no definite D call. V was pared by 2 bases and J by 5 bases, with 7 bases between. Looked up from germline, CDR1 is SGHRS and CDR2 is YFSETQ. CDR3 length equals 12 residues. CDR3 in DNA: TGCGCCAGCAGCTTTATCCGGGAGACCCAGTACTTC. The encoded protein is CASSFIRETQYF.

This rearrangement joins TRBV30 to TRBJ2-3; D remains ambiguous. Trimming cost V 1 base and J 0 bases, with 11 bases left between them. Germline values: CDR1 GTSNPN, CDR2 SVGIG (reference sequence). The CDR3 has 15 residues. CDR3 DNA: TGTGCCTGGAGTGCCCTTCTAGTCAGCACAGATACGCAGTATTTT. Translated: CAWSALLVSTDTQYF.

The rearrangement joins TRBV5-8 to TRBJ2-7; D may be TRBD1 (6 bases). This CDR3 region has 12 residues. V was trimmed by 4 bases and J by 3 bases, leaving 8 bases between them. CDR1 and CDR2 (germline): SGHTS, YDEGEE. Written as DNA, the CDR3 is TGTGCCAGCAGCCACAGGGTCTACGAGCAGTACTTC. Protein: CASSHRVYEQYF. The full variable domain, rest sourced from reference TRBV5-8 and TRBJ2-7, is EAGVTQSPTHLIKTRGQQATLRCSPISGHTSVYWYQQALGLGLQFLLWYDEGEERNRGNFPPRFSGRQFPNYSSELNVNALELEDSALYLCASSHRVYEQYFGPGTRLTVT.

The genes are TRBV5-1 and TRBJ2-2, with D possibly matching TRBD1 (6 bases). CDR1 and CDR2 (germline): SGHRS, YFSETQ. V shed 8 bases and J shed 6 bases, with 26 bases lying between them. CDR3 length equals 17 residues. The DNA of the CDR3 is TGCGCCAGTAGCGACCCAAGCACAGGGCTTCTCTCCGGGGAGCTGTTTTTT. This codes for CASSDPSTGLLSGELFF.

This clone has only one observation. The chain employs TRBV28 and TRBJ1-1; 7 bases fit TRBD1. Per germline, CDR1 MDHEN and CDR2 SYDVKM. The CDR3 loop spans 16 amino acids. The junction had 8 bases not matched to a gene; V was cut back by 2 bases and J by 2 bases. CDR3 amino acids: CASSLMAGQRNTEAFF. CDR3 in DNA: TGTGCCAGCAGTTTAATGGCGGGACAGAGAAACACTGAAGCTTTCTTT.

The rearrangement links TRBV9 to TRBJ1-2, with TRBD1 identical over 7 bases. The germline CDR1 and CDR2 sequences are SGDLS and YYNGEE. The V segment lost 4 bases and the J segment 6 bases; nucleotides outside the gene matches: 6. There are 13 residues in the CDR3. This CDR3 is CASSPSGGDGYTF. In DNA, the CDR3 is TGTGCCAGCAGCCCCTCAGGGGGTGATGGCTACACCTTC. Full variable domain (rest looked up from reference TRBV9 and TRBJ1-2): DSGVTQTPKHLITATGQRVTLRCSPRSGDLSVYWYQQSLDQGLQFLIQYYNGEERAKGNILERFSAQQFPDLHSELNLSSLELGDSALYFCASSPSGGDGYTFGSGTRLTVV.

This sequence joins TRBV28 and TRBJ2-7, with D possibly TRBD1 on 5 matching bases. CDR1 is MDHEN and CDR2 is SYDVKM in the germline V gene. The germline V and J ends were trimmed by 5 bases and 4 bases, with 12 bases remaining between them. The CDR3 extends over 13 amino acids. CDR3 DNA: TGTGCCAGCAGTCCTCACGACAGTTACGAGCAGTACTTC. Translating it yields CASSPHDSYEQYF.

This clone was recorded once. V gene TRBV4-3 combines with J gene TRBJ2-1, with TRBD1 matching 7 bases. The junction had 7 bases not matched to a gene; V was cut back by 0 bases and J by 8 bases. CDR3 length equals 15 residues. Looked up from germline, CDR1 is LGHNA and CDR2 is YSLEER. CDR3 residues: CASSQEVGGGYEQFF. CDR3 bases: TGCGCCAGCAGCCAAGAAGTAGGGGGCGGATATGAGCAGTTCTTC.

This chain connects TRBV6-4 to TRBJ2-1, with 9 bases lining up with TRBD2. Germline assignment: CDR1 MRHNA and CDR2 SNTAGT. The ends lost 3 bases at V and 8 bases at J; junction bases unmatched: 8. This CDR3 has 15 residues. CDR3 DNA: TGTGCCAGCAGTGAGGAAGTAGCGGGAGTCCATGAGCAGTTCTTC. This gives the protein CASSEEVAGVHEQFF.